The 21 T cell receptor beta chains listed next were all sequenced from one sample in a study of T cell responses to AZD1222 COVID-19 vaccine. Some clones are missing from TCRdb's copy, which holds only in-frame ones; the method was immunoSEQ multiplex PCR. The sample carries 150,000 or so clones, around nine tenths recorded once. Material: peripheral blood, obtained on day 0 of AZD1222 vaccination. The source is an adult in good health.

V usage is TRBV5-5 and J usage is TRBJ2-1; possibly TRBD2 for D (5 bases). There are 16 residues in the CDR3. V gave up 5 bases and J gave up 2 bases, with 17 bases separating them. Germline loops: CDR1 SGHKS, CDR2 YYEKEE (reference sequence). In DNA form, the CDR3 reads TGTGCCAGCAGGGTGGACTCAACTATACCCTACAATGAGCAGTTCTTC. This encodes CASRVDSTIPYNEQFF.

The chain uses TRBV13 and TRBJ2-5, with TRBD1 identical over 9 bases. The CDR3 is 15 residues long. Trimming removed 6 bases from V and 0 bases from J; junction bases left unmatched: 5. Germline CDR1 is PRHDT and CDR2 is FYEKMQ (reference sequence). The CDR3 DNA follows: TGTGCCAGCAGTCCACGGGACAGGGACCAAGAGACCCAGTACTTC. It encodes CASSPRDRDQETQYF.

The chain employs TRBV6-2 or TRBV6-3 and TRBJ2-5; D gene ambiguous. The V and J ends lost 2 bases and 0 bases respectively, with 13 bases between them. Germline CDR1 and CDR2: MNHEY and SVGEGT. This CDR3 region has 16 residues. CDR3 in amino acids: CASSYPPEPYQETQYF. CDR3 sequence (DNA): TGTGCCAGCAGTTACCCCCCAGAGCCGTACCAAGAGACCCAGTACTTC.

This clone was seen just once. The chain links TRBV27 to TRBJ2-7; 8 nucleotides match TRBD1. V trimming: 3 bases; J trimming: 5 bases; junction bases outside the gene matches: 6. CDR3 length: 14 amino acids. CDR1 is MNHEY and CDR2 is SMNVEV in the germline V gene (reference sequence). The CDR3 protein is CASSFRQGMNEQYF. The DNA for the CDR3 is TGTGCCAGCAGTTTTCGACAGGGGATGAACGAGCAGTACTTC.

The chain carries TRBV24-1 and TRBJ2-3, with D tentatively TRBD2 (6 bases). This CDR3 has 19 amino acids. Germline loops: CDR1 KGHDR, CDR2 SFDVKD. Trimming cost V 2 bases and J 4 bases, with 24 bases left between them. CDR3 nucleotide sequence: TGTGCCACCAGTGATTCATCCGCCTTTAGGACTATTCTACCAGATACGCAGTATTTT. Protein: CATSDSSAFRTILPDTQYF.

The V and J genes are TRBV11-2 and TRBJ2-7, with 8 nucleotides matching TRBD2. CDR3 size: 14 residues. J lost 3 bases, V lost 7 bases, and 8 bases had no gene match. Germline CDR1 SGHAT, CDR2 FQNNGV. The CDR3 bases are TGTGCCAGCACCACGGGACTAGATCACTACGAGCAGTACTTC. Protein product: CASTTGLDHYEQYF.

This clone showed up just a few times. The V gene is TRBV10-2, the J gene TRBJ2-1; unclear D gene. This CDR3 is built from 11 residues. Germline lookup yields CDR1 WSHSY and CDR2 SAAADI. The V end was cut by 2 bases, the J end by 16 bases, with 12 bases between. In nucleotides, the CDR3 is TGCGCCAGCAGTGAGGGGCAATTAATCTTCTTC. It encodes CASSEGQLIFF.

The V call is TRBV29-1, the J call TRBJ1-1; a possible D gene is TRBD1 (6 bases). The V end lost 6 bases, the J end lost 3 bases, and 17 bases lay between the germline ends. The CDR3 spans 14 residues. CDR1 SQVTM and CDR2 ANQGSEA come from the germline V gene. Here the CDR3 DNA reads TGCAGCGTCCAGCGGGGGGCGCGGGACACTGAAGCTTTCTTT. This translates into CSVQRGARDTEAFF.

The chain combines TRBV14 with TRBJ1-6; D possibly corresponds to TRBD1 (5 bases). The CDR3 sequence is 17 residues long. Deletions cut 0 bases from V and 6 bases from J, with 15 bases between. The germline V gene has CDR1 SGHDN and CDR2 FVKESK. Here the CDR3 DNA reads TGTGCCAGCAGCCAAGATCGGACACAACGCGGTAATTCACCCCTCCACTTT. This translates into CASSQDRTQRGNSPLHF.

The CDR3 is CASSVGREGSYEQYF. The DNA of the CDR3 is TGTGCCAGCAGCGTAGGGCGGGAGGGAAGCTACGAGCAGTACTTC. This chain joins TRBV9 and TRBJ2-7; the match to TRBD2 covers 9 bases. CDR1 is SGDLS and CDR2 is YYNGEE in the germline V gene. CDR3 length: 15 residues. Trimming cost V 0 bases and J 3 bases; bases outside gene matches: 4. Supplemented by reference TRBV9 and TRBJ2-7, the full variable domain reads DSGVTQTPKHLITATGQRVTLRCSPRSGDLSVYWYQQSLDQGLQFLIQYYNGEERAKGNILERFSAQQFPDLHSELNLSSLELGDSALYFCASSVGREGSYEQYFGPGTRLTVT.

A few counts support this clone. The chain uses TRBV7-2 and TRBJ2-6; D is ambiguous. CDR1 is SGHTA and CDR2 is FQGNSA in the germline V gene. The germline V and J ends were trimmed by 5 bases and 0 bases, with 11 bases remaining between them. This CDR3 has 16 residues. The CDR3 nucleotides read TGTGCCAGCAGCCCCGGTAGGGTCTCTGGGGCCAACGTCCTGACTTTC. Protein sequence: CASSPGRVSGANVLTF.

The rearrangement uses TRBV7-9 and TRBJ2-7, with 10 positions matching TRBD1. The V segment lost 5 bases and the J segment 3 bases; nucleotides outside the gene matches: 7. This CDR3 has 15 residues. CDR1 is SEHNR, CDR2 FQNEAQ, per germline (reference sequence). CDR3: CASSPGQGSFYEQYF. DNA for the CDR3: TGTGCCAGCAGCCCGGGACAGGGGAGCTTCTACGAGCAGTACTTC.

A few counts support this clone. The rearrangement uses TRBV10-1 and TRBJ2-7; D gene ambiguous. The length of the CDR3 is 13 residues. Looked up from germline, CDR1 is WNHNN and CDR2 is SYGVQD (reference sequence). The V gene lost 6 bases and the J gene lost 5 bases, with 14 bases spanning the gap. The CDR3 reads CASRSSSKDEQYF. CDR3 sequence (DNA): TGCGCCAGCAGGTCGAGCTCCAAGGACGAGCAGTACTTC.

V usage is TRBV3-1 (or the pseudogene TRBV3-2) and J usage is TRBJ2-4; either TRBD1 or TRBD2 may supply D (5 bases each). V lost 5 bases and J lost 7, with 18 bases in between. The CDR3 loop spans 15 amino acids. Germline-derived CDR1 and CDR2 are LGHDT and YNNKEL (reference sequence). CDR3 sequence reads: CASSEQGEGSNIQYF. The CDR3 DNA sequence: TGTGCCAGCAGCGAGCAGGGTGAGGGGTCGAACATTCAGTACTTC.

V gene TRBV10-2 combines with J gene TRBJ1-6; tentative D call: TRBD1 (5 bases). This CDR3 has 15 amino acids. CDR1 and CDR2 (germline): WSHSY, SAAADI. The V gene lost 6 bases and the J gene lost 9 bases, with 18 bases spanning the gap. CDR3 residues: CASRASGGSGSPLHF. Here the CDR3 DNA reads TGCGCCAGCAGGGCCTCGGGGGGAAGCGGTTCACCCCTCCACTTT.

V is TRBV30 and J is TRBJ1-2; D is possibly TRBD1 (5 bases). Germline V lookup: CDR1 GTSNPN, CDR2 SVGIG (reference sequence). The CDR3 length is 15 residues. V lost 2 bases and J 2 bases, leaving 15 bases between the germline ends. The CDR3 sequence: CAWSPDDRVNYGYTF. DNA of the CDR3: TGTGCCTGGAGTCCCGATGACAGAGTCAACTATGGCTACACCTTC.

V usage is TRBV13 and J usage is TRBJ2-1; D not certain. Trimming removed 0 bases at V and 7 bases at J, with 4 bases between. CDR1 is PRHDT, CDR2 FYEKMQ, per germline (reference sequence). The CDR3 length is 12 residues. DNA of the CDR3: TGTGCCAGCAGCTTAGGGGCGAATGAGCAGTTCTTC. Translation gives CASSLGANEQFF.

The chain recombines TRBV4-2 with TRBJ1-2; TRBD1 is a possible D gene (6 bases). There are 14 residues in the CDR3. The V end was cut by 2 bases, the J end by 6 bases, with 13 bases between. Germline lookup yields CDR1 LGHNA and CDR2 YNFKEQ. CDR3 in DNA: TGTGCCAGCAGCCAAATCGGGGGCGTGGATGGCTACACCTTC. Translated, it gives CASSQIGGVDGYTF.

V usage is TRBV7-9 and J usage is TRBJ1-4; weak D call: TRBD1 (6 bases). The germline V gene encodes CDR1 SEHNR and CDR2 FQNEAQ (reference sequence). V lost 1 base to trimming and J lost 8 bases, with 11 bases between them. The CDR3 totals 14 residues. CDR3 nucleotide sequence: TGTGCCAGCAGCTTAGAGGGGGAGTACGAAAAACTGTTTTTT. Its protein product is CASSLEGEYEKLFF.

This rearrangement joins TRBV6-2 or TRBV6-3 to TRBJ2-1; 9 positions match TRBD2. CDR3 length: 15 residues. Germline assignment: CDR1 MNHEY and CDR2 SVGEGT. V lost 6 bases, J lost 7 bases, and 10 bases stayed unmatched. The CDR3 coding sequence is TGTGCCAGCAGCCCTCTGGCGGGAGGGGAGAATGAGCAGTTCTTC. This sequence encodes CASSPLAGGENEQFF.

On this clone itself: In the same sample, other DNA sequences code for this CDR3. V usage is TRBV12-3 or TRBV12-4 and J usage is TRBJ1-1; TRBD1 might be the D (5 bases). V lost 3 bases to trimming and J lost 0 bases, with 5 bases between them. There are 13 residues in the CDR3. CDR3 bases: TGTGCCAGCAGTTTGGGGGTGAACACTGAAGCTTTCTTT. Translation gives CASSLGVNTEAFF.